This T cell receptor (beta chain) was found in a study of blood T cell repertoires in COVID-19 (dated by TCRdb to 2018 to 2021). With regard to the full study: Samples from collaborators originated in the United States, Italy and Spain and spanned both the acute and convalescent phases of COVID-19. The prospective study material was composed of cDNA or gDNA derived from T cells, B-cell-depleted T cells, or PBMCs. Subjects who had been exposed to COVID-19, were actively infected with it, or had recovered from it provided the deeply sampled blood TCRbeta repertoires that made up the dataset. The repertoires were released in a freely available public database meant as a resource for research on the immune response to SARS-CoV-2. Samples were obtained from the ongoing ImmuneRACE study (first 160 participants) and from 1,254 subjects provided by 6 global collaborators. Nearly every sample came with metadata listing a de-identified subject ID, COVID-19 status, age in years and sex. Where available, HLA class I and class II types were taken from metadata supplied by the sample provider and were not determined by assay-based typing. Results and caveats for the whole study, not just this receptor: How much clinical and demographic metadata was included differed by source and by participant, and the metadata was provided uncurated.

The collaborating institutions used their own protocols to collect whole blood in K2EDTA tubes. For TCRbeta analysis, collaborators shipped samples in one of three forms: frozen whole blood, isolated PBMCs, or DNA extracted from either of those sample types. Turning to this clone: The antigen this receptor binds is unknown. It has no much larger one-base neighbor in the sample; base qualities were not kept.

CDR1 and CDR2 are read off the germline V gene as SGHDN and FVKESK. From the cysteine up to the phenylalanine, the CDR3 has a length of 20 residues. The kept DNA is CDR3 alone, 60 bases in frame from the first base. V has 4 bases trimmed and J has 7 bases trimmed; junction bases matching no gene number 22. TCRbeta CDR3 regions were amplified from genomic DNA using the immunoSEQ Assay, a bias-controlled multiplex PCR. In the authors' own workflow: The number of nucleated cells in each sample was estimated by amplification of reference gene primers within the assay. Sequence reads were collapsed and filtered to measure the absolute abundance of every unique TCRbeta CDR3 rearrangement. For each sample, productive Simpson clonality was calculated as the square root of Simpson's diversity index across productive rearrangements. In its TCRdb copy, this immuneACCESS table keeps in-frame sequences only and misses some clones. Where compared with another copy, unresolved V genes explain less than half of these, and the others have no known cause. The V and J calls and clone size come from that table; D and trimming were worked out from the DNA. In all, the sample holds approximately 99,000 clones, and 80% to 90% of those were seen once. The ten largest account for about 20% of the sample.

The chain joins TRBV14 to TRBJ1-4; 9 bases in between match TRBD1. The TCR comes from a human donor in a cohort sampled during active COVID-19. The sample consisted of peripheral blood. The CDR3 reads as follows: CASSLKFRDREGEVREKLFF. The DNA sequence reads TGTGCCAGCAGCCTGAAATTCCGGGACAGGGAAGGCGAAGTTCGTGAAAAACTGTTTTTT.